The entry that follows covers one TCR beta chain sequence. This record comes from a study of shared clonotypes between healthy human individuals. The protocol was immunoSEQ multiplex PCR, while the TCRdb copy is restricted to in-frame clones and leaves out a portion. Among about 1 million clones listed, approximately 70% were seen once. The sequencing input was memory CD4+ T cells sorted from blood. As for subset: CD45RA-negative fraction. The TCR comes from a man aged 18-30 years in good health.

The CDR3: CASSLSGFGSESTIYF. The CDR3 DNA reads as TGTGCCAGCAGTTTGTCGGGGTTCGGTTCAGAAAGCACCATATATTTT. V usage is TRBV7-9 and J usage is TRBJ1-3; D call uncertain. Looked up from germline, CDR1 is SEHNR and CDR2 is FQNEAQ (reference sequence). CDR3 size: 16 residues. Trimming took off 6 bases at V and 9 bases at J, with 24 bases between the two ends.